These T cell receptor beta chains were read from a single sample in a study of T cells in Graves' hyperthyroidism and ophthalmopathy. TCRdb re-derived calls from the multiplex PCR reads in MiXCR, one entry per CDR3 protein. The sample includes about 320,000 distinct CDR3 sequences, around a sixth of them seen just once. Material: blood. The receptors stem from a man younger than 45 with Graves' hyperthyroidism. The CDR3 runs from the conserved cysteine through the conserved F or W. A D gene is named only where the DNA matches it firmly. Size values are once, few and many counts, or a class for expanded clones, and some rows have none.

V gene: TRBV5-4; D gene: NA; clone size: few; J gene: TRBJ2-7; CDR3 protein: CASSWDGPPYEQYF; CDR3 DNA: TGTGCCAGCAGCTGGGACGGACCCCCCTACGAGCAGTACTTC
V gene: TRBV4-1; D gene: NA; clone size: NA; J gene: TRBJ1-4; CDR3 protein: CASSPPLRGGKKLFF; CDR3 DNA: TGCGCCAGCAGCCCCCCCCTCAGGGGAGGGAAAAAACTGTTTTTT
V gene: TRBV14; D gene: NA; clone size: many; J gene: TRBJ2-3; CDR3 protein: CASSQEVLADTQYF; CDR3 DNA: TGTGCCAGCAGCCAAGAGGTACTAGCAGATACGCAGTATTTT
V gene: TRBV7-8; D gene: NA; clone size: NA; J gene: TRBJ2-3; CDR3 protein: CASSLKRTDTQYF; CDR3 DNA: TGTGCCAGCAGCTTAAAGCGCACAGATACGCAGTATTTT
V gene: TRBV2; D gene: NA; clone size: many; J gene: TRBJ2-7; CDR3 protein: CASTSEGRQQYF; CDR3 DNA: TGTGCCAGCACCAGCGAAGGGCGGCAGCAGTACTTC
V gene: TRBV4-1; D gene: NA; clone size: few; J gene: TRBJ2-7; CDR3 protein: CASSQGGVYEQYF; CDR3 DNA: TGCGCCAGCAGCCAAGGAGGTGTCTACGAGCAGTACTTC
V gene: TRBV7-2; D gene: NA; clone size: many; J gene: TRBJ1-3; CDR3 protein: CASSFTGVSGNTIYF; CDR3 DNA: TGTGCCAGCAGCTTCACAGGCGTCTCTGGAAACACCATATATTTT
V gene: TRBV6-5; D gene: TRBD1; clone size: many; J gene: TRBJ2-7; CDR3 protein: CASSYGYRGILYEEQYF; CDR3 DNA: TGTGCCAGCAGTTACGGGTACAGGGGAATCCTCTACGAAGAGCAGTACTTC
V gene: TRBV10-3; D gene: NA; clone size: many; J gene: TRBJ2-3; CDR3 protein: CAIRDGPVVGTQYF; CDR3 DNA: TGTGCCATCAGAGACGGCCCCGTGGTGGGTACGCAGTATTTT
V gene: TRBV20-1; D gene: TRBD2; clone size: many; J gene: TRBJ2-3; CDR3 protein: CSAARVPVEREGDTQYF; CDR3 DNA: TGCAGTGCCGCCCGGGTGCCCGTGGAGCGGGAGGGGGATACGCAGTATTTT
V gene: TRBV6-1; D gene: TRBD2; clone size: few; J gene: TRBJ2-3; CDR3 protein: CASSLTASGRARGTQYF; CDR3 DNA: TGTGCCAGCAGTTTGACAGCTAGCGGGAGGGCCCGGGGTACGCAGTATTTT
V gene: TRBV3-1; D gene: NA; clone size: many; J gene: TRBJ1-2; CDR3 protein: CASSRPGGGGLYGYTF; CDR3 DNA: TGTGCCAGCAGCCGCCCCGGAGGGGGTGGCCTCTATGGCTACACCTTC
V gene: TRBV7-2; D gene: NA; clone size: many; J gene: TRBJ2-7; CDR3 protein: CASSLEARVILPSYEQYF; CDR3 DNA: TGTGCCAGCAGCCTCGAGGCGCGTGTAATACTTCCCAGCTACGAGCAGTACTTC
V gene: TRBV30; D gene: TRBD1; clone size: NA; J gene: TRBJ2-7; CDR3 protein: CAWTSGTGGPYEQYF; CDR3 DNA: TGTGCCTGGACTTCCGGGACAGGAGGTCCCTACGAGCAGTACTTC
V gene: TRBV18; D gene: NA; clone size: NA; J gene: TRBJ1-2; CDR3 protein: CASSPGRTYGYTF; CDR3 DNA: TGTGCCAGCTCACCGGGACGGACTTATGGCTACACCTTC
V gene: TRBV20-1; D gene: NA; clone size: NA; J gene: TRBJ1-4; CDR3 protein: CSARDNARGTNEKLFF; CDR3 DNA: TGCAGTGCTAGAGATAACGCCCGGGGAACTAATGAAAAACTGTTTTTT
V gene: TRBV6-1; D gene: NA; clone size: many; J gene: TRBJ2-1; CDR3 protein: CASSYGAERFNEQFF; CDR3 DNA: TGTGCCAGCAGTTACGGGGCAGAGAGGTTTAATGAGCAGTTCTTC
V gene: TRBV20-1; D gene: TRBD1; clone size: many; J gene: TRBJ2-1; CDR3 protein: CSARDFTGTATYEQFF; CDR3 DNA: TGCAGTGCTAGAGACTTCACCGGGACAGCCACGTATGAGCAGTTCTTC
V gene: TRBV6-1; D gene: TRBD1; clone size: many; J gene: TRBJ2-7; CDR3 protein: CASTRPGQGGYEQYF; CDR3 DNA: TGTGCCAGCACCCGCCCGGGACAGGGGGGCTACGAGCAGTACTTC
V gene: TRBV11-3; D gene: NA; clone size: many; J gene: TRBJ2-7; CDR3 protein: CASSLESGEQYF; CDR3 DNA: TGTGCCAGCAGCTTAGAAAGCGGCGAGCAGTACTTC
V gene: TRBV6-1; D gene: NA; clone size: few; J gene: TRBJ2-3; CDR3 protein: CASSEVGVSVVLTDTQYF; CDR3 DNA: TGTGCCAGCAGTGAAGTGGGGGTCTCGGTGGTTCTCACAGATACGCAGTATTTT
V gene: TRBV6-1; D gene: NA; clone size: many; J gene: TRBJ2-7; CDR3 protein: CASSTTGAPHYEQYF; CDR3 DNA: TGTGCCAGCAGTACAACAGGAGCCCCCCACTACGAGCAGTACTTC
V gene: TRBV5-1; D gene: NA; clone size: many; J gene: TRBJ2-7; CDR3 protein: CASSLVPSSYEQYF; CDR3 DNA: TGCGCCAGCAGCTTGGTTCCCAGCTCCTACGAGCAGTACTTC
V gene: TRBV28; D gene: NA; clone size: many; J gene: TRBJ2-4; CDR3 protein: CASGALTRAAKNIQYF; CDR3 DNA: TGTGCCAGTGGGGCCCTCACCCGGGCGGCCAAAAACATTCAGTACTTC
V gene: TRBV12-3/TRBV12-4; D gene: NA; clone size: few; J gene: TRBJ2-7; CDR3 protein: CASSPGTLTYEQYF; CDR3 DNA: TGTGCCAGCAGCCCGGGGACACTAACCTACGAGCAGTACTTC
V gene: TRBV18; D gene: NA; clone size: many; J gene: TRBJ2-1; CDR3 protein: CASSPTVGENEQFF; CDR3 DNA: TGTGCCAGCTCACCAACCGTCGGGGAGAATGAGCAGTTCTTC
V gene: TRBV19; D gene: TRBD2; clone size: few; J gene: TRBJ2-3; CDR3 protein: CASRSSGTSADTQYF; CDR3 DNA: TGTGCCAGTAGGTCTAGCGGTACCTCCGCAGATACGCAGTATTTT
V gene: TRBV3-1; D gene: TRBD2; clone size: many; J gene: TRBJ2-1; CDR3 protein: CASSQALTSGRVNEQFF; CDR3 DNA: TGTGCCAGCAGCCAAGCCCTGACTAGCGGGAGGGTAAATGAGCAGTTCTTC
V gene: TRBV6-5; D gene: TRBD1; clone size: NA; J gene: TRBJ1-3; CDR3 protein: CASSYLPIRDRGPGNTIYF; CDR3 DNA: TGTGCCAGCAGTTACCTCCCCATCCGGGACAGGGGGCCTGGAAACACCATATATTTT
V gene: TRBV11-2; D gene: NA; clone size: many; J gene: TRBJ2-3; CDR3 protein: CASSFLRSSTDTQYF; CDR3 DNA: TGTGCCAGCAGCTTCCTAAGGTCTAGCACAGATACGCAGTATTTT
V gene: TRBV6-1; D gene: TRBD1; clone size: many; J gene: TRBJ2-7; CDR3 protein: CASSPDRAGSYEQYF; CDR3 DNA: TGTGCCAGCAGTCCGGACAGGGCTGGCTCCTACGAGCAGTACTTC
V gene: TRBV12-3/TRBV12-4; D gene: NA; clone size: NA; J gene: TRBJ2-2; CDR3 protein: CASSYTIQVSGELFF; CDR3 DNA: TGTGCCAGCAGTTACACCATCCAGGTGTCCGGGGAGCTGTTTTTT
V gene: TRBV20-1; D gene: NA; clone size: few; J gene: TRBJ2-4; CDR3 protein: CSARMDIQYF; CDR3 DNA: TGCAGTGCTAGGATGGACATTCAGTACTTC
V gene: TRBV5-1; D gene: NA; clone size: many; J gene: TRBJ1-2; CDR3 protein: CASSFSQTEDGYTF; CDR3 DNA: TGCGCCAGCAGCTTTTCCCAAACAGAGGATGGCTACACCTTC
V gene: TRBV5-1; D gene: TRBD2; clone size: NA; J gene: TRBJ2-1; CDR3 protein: CASSTWTSAASGSYNEQFF; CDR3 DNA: TGCGCCAGCAGCACGTGGACTAGCGCCGCCTCAGGCTCCTACAATGAGCAGTTCTTC